These T cell receptor beta chains were read from a single sample in a study of cytomegalovirus exposure and HLA in healthy donors. Assay: immunoSEQ multiplex PCR; the TCRdb copy retains only in-frame clones and omits some. The data hold 140,000 or so clones, with nearly 85% observed a single time. Sequenced sample: PBMCs. The source of these receptors is a male donor in good health and CMV-seronegative. The CDR3 runs from the conserved cysteine through the conserved F or W. The D gene is left open where the match is weak. Clone size is not always given. Where it is, it says once, few, many or a class for expanded clones.

TRBJ2-7 | . | . | TRBV6-5 | TGTGCCAGCAGTTACTCCTCGTTGTCGGGTTACGAGCAGTACTTC | CASSYSSLSGYEQYF
TRBJ2-4 | TRBD2 | . | TRBV7-8 | TGTGCCAGCAGCTCCTCAGCGGGAGGCGAAAACATTCAGTACTTC | CASSSSAGGENIQYF
TRBJ1-2 | . | . | TRBV7-3 | TGTGCCAGCAGCTCGACCGGGACTGACCCCGGTGGCTACACCTTC | CASSSTGTDPGGYTF
TRBJ2-1 | TRBD2 | few | TRBV5-5 | TGTGCCAGCAGCTTGGGGAGCGGGGGGGCTTTCAATGAGCAGTTCTTC | CASSLGSGGAFNEQFF
TRBJ1-4 | . | . | TRBV7-8 | TGTGCCAGCAGCTCCGGACAGACGAATGAAAAACTGTTTTTT | CASSSGQTNEKLFF
TRBJ2-6 | TRBD1 | . | TRBV18 | TGTGCCACCGTTGATGACAGGGCTGGGGCCAACGTCCTGACTTTC | CATVDDRAGANVLTF
TRBJ2-5 | . | . | TRBV5-1 | TGCGCCAGCAGCTCACGGGGGACCTCGCAAGAGACCCAGTACTTC | CASSSRGTSQETQYF
TRBJ1-2 | . | . | TRBV5-1 | TGCGCCAGCAGCCCGGACAGAGGTTATGGCTACACCTTC | CASSPDRGYGYTF
TRBJ2-1 | . | . | TRBV15 | TGTGCCACCAGCAGCTCGGCGGGAATATCCTACAATGAGCAGTTCTTC | CATSSSAGISYNEQFF
TRBJ1-2 | . | . | TRBV30 | TGTGCCTGGAGTGTTCGGTATGGCTACACCTTC | CAWSVRYGYTF
TRBJ1-2 | . | . | TRBV7-2 | TGTGCCAGCAGCTCTCTGAGCGCATCAGTAGCTGGCTACACCTTC | CASSSLSASVAGYTF
TRBJ2-7 | TRBD1 | . | TRBV4-1 | TGCGCCAGCAGCCAAAGAGGGGGCGTCGGTCCCTACGAGCAGTACTTC | CASSQRGGVGPYEQYF
TRBJ2-5 | . | . | TRBV5-4 | TGTGCCAGCAGCTTGGACAGCCTACAAATCCAAGAGACCCAGTACTTC | CASSLDSLQIQETQYF
TRBJ1-4 | TRBD1 | . | TRBV6-5 | TGTGCCAGTGGGCGGTCGGACAGGGAGGTGGAAAAACTGTTTTTT | CASGRSDREVEKLFF
TRBJ2-1 | TRBD2 | . | TRBV30 | TGTGCCTGGAGTGGGGACGGGGGGGCCAAAAATGAGCAGTTCTTC | CAWSGDGGAKNEQFF
TRBJ1-1 | . | . | TRBV10-2 | TGCGCCAGCAGTGAGTATGAGGGAATGAACACTGAAGCTTTCTTT | CASSEYEGMNTEAFF
TRBJ2-7 | TRBD2 | . | TRBV11-2 | TGTGCCAGCAGCTTAGCGGGAGGGGGCGAGCAGTACTTC | CASSLAGGGEQYF
TRBJ1-4 | TRBD1 | few | TRBV6-6 | TGTGCCACGAGGGACAGGGGGTCCCCTAATGAAAAACTGTTTTTT | CATRDRGSPNEKLFF
TRBJ1-6 | TRBD1 | . | TRBV7-9 | TGTGCCAGCAGCTTGTTGGACAGGGCAAATTCACCCCTCCACTTT | CASSLLDRANSPLHF
TRBJ2-3 | . | . | TRBV4-1 | TGCGCCAGCAGCCAAGATTACTCCACAGATACGCAGTATTTT | CASSQDYSTDTQYF
TRBJ1-1 | TRBD1 | . | TRBV6-5 | TGTGCCAGCAGTAAAACAACAGGGGGCATCACTGAAGCTTTCTTT | CASSKTTGGITEAFF
TRBJ2-1 | . | . | TRBV9 | TGTGCCAGCAGCGTAGGAGTCTCCTCGAGCTCCTACAATGAGCAGTTCTTC | CASSVGVSSSSYNEQFF
TRBJ2-7 | . | . | TRBV21-1 | TGTGCCAGCAGCAAAAAACCGACAGGAGGCTTC | CASSKKPTGGF
TRBJ2-1 | TRBD2 | . | TRBV4-2 | TGTGCCAGCAGCCAAGCCCCCGCGGGAGGGCCCTCGAATGAGCAGTTCTTC | CASSQAPAGGPSNEQFF
TRBJ2-3 | TRBD2 | . | TRBV9 | TGTGCCAGCAGCGAAGCCGCGGGAGGGACAGATACGCAGTATTTT | CASSEAAGGTDTQYF
TRBJ2-1 | TRBD2 | . | TRBV9 | TGTGCCAGCAGCGTAGCTAGCGGGAACAATGAGCAGTTCTTC | CASSVASGNNEQFF
TRBJ2-1 | . | . | TRBV27 | TGTGCCAGCAGAGTTGGGAGCTCCTACAATGAGCAGTTCTTC | CASRVGSSYNEQFF
TRBJ2-5 | TRBD1 | . | TRBV19 | TGTGCCAGTAGTTTCCTGAGTGGCAGGGGGCTGGAGACCCAGTACTTC | CASSFLSGRGLETQYF
TRBJ2-4 | . | . | TRBV4-1 | TGCGCCAGCAGCAACCTAGGGGGAGGGCTAGCCAAAAACATTCAGTACTTC | CASSNLGGGLAKNIQYF
TRBJ1-2 | TRBD1 | . | TRBV6-1 | TGTGCCAGCCCCGGGACAGGCAACTATGGCTACACCTTC | CASPGTGNYGYTF
TRBJ2-3 | TRBD2 | medium-sized | TRBV6-4 | TGTGCCAGCAGTGCCACTAGCGGGGGCACAGATACGCAGTATTTT | CASSATSGGTDTQYF
TRBJ1-1 | TRBD1 | . | TRBV18 | TGTGCCAGCTCACGCCGACAGGGGGCTATGAGGGACACTGAAGCTTTCTTT | CASSRRQGAMRDTEAFF
TRBJ2-7 | TRBD1 | . | TRBV25-1 | TGTGCCAGCCAGGGACAGATCTACGAGCAGTACTTC | CASQGQIYEQYF
TRBJ2-5 | . | . | TRBV9 | TGTGCCAGCAGCCCCCGAAACAGGGTGGAAGAGACCCAGTACTTC | CASSPRNRVEETQYF
TRBJ2-7 | . | . | TRBV6-5 | TGTGCCAGCAGTTACTCGAGCCCGACAGCCTACGAGCAGTACTTC | CASSYSSPTAYEQYF
TRBJ1-1 | . | . | TRBV19 | TGTGCCAGTAGCCCCGGGGGGAACACTGAAGCTTTCTTT | CASSPGGNTEAFF
TRBJ2-3 | TRBD2 | . | TRBV19 | TGTGCCAGTAGTAAAGGGAAACTAGCGGGAGCAGGTGAAGCAGCAGATACGCAGTATTTT | CASSKGKLAGAGEAADTQYF
TRBJ1-1 | TRBD1 | . | TRBV28 | TGTGCCAGCAGTTTGATAGGACAGGGGGTCGGGAACACTGAAGCTTTCTTT | CASSLIGQGVGNTEAFF
TRBJ1-3 | . | . | TRBV7-9 | TGTGCCAGCAGCAGCCCCTCTGGAAACACCATATATTTT | CASSSPSGNTIYF
TRBJ1-1 | . | . | TRBV4-2 | TGTGCCAGCAGGCCAAGCGAGAGTGGCGGGGGTTTCACTGAAGCTTTCTTT | CASRPSESGGGFTEAFF
TRBJ2-2 | TRBD1 | . | TRBV5-1 | TGCGCCAGCAGGACAGGGGCCTCGAACACCGGGGAGCTGTTTTTT | CASRTGASNTGELFF
TRBJ2-1 | TRBD2 | . | TRBV9 | TGTGCCAGCAGCGTAGTAGGTCTAGCGGACAATGAGCAGTTCTTC | CASSVVGLADNEQFF
TRBJ2-7 | . | . | TRBV12-2 | TGTGCAAGTCGCTTAAACCCCCAGGAACAGGCCGGGACTAGCGGGAGAAGGGTCTCCTACGAGCAGTACTTC | CASRLNPQEQAGTSGRRVSYEQYF
TRBJ2-2 | . | few | TRBV18 | TGTGCCAGCTCACCACTGGACTGGTCGGGGAGGTCCGGGGAGCTGTTTTTT | CASSPLDWSGRSGELFF
TRBJ2-7 | TRBD2 | . | TRBV5-5 | TGTGCCAGCAGCTTGGGACTAGCGGGAGAATCCTACGAGCAGTACTTC | CASSLGLAGESYEQYF
TRBJ1-2 | . | . | TRBV11-2 | TGTGCCAGCAGCTTAGAGTTCGGGGGGTGGGGGGGAACTAACTATGGCTACACCTTC | CASSLEFGGWGGTNYGYTF
TRBJ2-3 | TRBD1 | . | TRBV28 | TGTGCCAGCAGTTTACCGACAGGGGTAGATACGCAGTATTTT | CASSLPTGVDTQYF
TRBJ2-7 | . | . | TRBV5-1 | TGCGCCAGCAGCGAGCCCACTAGTTACGAGCAGTACTTC | CASSEPTSYEQYF
TRBJ2-7 | TRBD2 | . | TRBV6-1 | TGTGCCAGCAGTGATTCTAGCGGGGTACACTACGAGCAGTACTTC | CASSDSSGVHYEQYF
TRBJ1-1 | . | . | TRBV7-9 | TGTGCCAGCAGAAAGGCGGGTGGGAACACTGAAGCTTTCTTT | CASRKAGGNTEAFF
TRBJ2-2 | TRBD2 | . | TRBV15 | TGTGCCACCAGCCAGGCTAGCGGGGGGGGAGAGCTGTTTTTT | CATSQASGGGELFF
TRBJ2-5 | TRBD2 | once | TRBV6-4 | TGTGCCAGCAGTGTCGAGTTAGCGGGCGGGGAGACCCAGTACTTC | CASSVELAGGETQYF
TRBJ2-6 | TRBD1 | . | TRBV5-6 | TGTGCCAGCAGTTGGGACAGTAACTCTGGGGCCAACGTCCTGACTTTC | CASSWDSNSGANVLTF
TRBJ1-1 | . | . | TRBV5-4 | TGTGCCAGCAGCTTCACAACCGCGAACACTGAAGCTTTCTTT | CASSFTTANTEAFF
TRBJ1-5 | TRBD1 | . | TRBV30 | TGTGCCTGGAGTGTTCCCCCTACCATCGAAGACAGGGCTGTTCAGCCCCAGCATTTT | CAWSVPPTIEDRAVQPQHF
TRBJ2-3 | TRBD2 | . | TRBV7-6 | TGTGCCAGCGTCCCGGGGGGGTCCACAGATACGCAGTATTTT | CASVPGGSTDTQYF
TRBJ2-7 | TRBD2 | . | TRBV7-9 | TGTGCCAGCAGCCCGATTAGCGGGAGTGTCGACGAGCAGTACTTC | CASSPISGSVDEQYF
TRBJ1-1 | . | . | TRBV9 | TGTGCCAGCTCGAAAGTGGGAGGGACTGAAGCTTTCTTT | CASSKVGGTEAFF
TRBJ1-3 | . | . | TRBV7-2 | TGTGCCAGCAGCTTAGTACCGGGTCAGTCTGGAAACACCATATATTTT | CASSLVPGQSGNTIYF
TRBJ2-3 | TRBD1 | . | TRBV7-9 | TGTGCCAGCAGCTTAGTCGGAGCGGACAGGGGAGGAGATACGCAGTATTTT | CASSLVGADRGGDTQYF